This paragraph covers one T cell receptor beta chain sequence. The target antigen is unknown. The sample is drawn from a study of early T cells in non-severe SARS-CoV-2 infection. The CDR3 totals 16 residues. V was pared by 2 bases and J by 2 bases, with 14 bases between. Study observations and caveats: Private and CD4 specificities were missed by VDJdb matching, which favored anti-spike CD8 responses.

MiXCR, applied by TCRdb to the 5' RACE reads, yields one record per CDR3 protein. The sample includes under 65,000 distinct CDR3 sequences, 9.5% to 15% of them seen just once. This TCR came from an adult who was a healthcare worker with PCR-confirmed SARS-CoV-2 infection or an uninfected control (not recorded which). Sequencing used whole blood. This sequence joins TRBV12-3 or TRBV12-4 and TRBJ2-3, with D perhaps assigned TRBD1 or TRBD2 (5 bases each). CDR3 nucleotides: TGTGCCAGCAGTTTAAGAGGGGCCGACATCACAGATACGCAGTATTTT. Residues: CASSLRGADITDTQYF.